The clone carrying this T cell receptor beta chain was counted a few times. One end of the junction fails to match germline, which may point to a read error. This entry comes from a study of cytomegalovirus exposure and HLA in healthy donors. This CDR3 has 13 amino acids. From germline, CDR1 is MGHRA and CDR2 YSYEKL. Primers for the PCR totalled 60 Vbeta and 13 Jbeta. TCRdb's copy holds only in-frame clones and misses some; the assay was immunoSEQ multiplex PCR. The profile shows 140,000 to 150,000 clones, roughly 80% of them singletons. The J gene is TRBJ1-5, the V gene TRBV4-1; D remains ambiguous. Sequenced material: PBMCs. This sequence originates from a female donor in good health and CMV-seronegative. CDR3 in amino acids: CASSQLPTRPKSF. CDR3 nucleotides: TGCGCCAGCAGCCAACTCCCGACAAGGCCCAAGTCTTTT.